The 18 T cell receptor beta chains given below trace back to one sample, sequenced in a study of cytomegalovirus exposure and HLA in healthy donors. The PCR ran on 60 Vbeta and 13 Jbeta primers. Using immunoSEQ multiplex PCR, the repertoire was profiled, and TCRdb retains in-frame clones only, with some absent. The data show about 96,000 clones, over 75% seen once. The sample consisted of PBMCs. Receptor source: a middle-aged man in good health and CMV-seropositive.

This clone occurred a few times. A read error may account for a junction end that differs from germline. The CDR3 loop reads CASSQDGDRANYGYPF. The CDR3 DNA sequence: TGCGCCAGCAGCCAGGACGGGGACAGGGCCAACTATGGCTACCCCTTC. The gene calls are TRBV4-3 and TRBJ1-2, with 9 bases matching TRBD1. The CDR3 spans 16 residues. CDR1 is LGHNA, CDR2 YSLEER, per germline.

The chain carries TRBV6-1 and TRBJ2-7, with 12 nucleotides matching TRBD1. The germline CDR1 and CDR2 sequences are MNHNS and SASEGT. Trimming cost V 6 bases and J 7 bases; bases outside gene matches: 7. This CDR3 has 14 residues. CDR3 sequence: CASRGQGAWLEQYF. Written as DNA, the CDR3 is TGTGCCAGCAGGGGACAGGGGGCTTGGTTAGAGCAGTACTTC.

V gene TRBV2 combines with J gene TRBJ1-2; TRBD1 agrees at 10 bases. Germline CDR1 reads SNHLY; CDR2 reads FYNNEI. J gave up 4 bases and V 6 bases, and 11 bases lay outside the gene matches. This CDR3 has 16 residues. The chain's CDR3 is CASRETGTGDGYGYTF. The DNA of the CDR3 is TGTGCCAGCAGAGAGACCGGGACAGGGGACGGCTATGGCTACACCTTC.

The CDR3 reads CASMRDFSYNEQFF. CDR3 nucleotide sequence: TGCGCCAGCATGCGGGACTTCTCCTACAATGAGCAGTTCTTC. The genes are TRBV10-1 and TRBJ2-1, with D perhaps TRBD2 (6 bases). Per germline, CDR1 WNHNN and CDR2 SYGVQD (reference sequence). CDR3 size: 14 residues. The V gene lost 7 bases and the J gene lost 0 bases, with 10 bases spanning the gap.

The rearrangement uses TRBV28 and TRBJ1-1; TRBD1 might be the D (6 bases). CDR1 and CDR2 (germline): MDHEN, SYDVKM. The V gene lost 3 bases and the J gene lost 8 bases, with 7 bases spanning the gap. This CDR3 has 11 amino acids. CDR3 in DNA: TGTGCCAGCAGTTTGGGGGCGGAAGCTTTCTTT. Protein sequence: CASSLGAEAFF.

The chain is built from TRBV13 and TRBJ2-7; 9 bases align to TRBD1. The V segment lost 3 bases and the J segment 5 bases; nucleotides outside the gene matches: 5. There are 14 residues in the CDR3. Germline CDR1 is PRHDT and CDR2 is FYEKMQ (reference sequence). The CDR3 loop reads CASSFGTGTHEQYF. CDR3 nucleotide sequence: TGTGCCAGCAGCTTCGGGACAGGGACCCACGAGCAGTACTTC. The entire variable domain, with the rest obtained from reference TRBV13 and TRBJ2-7, is as follows: AAGVIQSPRHLIKEKRETATLKCYPIPRHDTVYWYQQGPGQDPQFLISFYEKMQSDKGSIPDRFSAQQFSDYHSELNMSSLELGDSALYFCASSFGTGTHEQYFGPGTRLTVT.

The chain couples TRBV9 to TRBJ2-3; no reliable D call. CDR1 and CDR2 from the germline V gene are SGDLS and YYNGEE. This CDR3 contains 13 residues. V shed 0 bases and J shed 4 bases, with 6 bases lying between them. CDR3 DNA: TGTGCCAGCAGCGTAGTGACTGCAGATACGCAGTATTTT. Translation: CASSVVTADTQYF.

This clone has more than one count but fewer than ten. The chain combines TRBV28 with TRBJ2-7, with 7 bases fitting TRBD2. Trimming took 7 bases from V and 2 from J; bases not matched to a gene: 11. Looked up from germline, CDR1 is MDHEN and CDR2 is SYDVKM. This CDR3 has 15 residues. The CDR3 bases are TGTGCCAGCACCGGGGCGGGAGTAATCACCTACGAGCAGTACTTC. Translation gives CASTGAGVITYEQYF.

The gene calls are TRBV11-1 and TRBJ2-2, with TRBD1 identical over 8 bases. Trimming cost V 3 bases and J 4 bases; bases outside gene matches: 7. Germline CDR1 is SGHAT and CDR2 is FQDESV (reference sequence). This CDR3 comprises 16 residues. CDR3 DNA sequence: TGTGCCAGCAGCTTGGAGACAGGGGACCTCACCGGGGAGCTGTTTTTT. Its translation: CASSLETGDLTGELFF.

The chain recombines TRBV9 with TRBJ2-1; D is possibly TRBD2 (6 bases). There are 13 residues in the CDR3. Between the trimmed V and J ends, which lost 3 bases and 8 bases, there was a span of 12 bases. Per the germline V gene, CDR1 is SGDLS and CDR2 is YYNGEE. CDR3 DNA: TGTGCCAGCAGCGCGGGACTTTTCGATGAGCAGTTCTTC. The encoded protein is CASSAGLFDEQFF.

In this sample, this clone turned up a few times. The chain combines TRBV20-1 with TRBJ1-2; no clear D. CDR1 DFQATT and CDR2 SNEGSKA come from the germline V gene (reference sequence). This CDR3 spans 11 amino acids. Trimming removed 2 bases from V and 4 bases from J, with 5 bases in between. The CDR3 DNA reads TGCAGTGCTAGACAGATCTATGGCTACACCTTC. Protein sequence: CSARQIYGYTF.

This clone was seen a single time. The gene calls are TRBV2 and TRBJ2-7, with D perhaps matching TRBD1 (5 bases). The V gene's germline CDR1 is SNHLY and CDR2 FYNNEI. The ends were cut back, 8 bases at V and 2 bases at J, with 7 bases in the middle. The CDR3 has 11 residues. The CDR3 region has the DNA TGTGCCAGCGGACAACCCTACGAGCAGTACTTC. It codes for CASGQPYEQYF. Combining the CDR3 with reference TRBV2 and TRBJ2-7 gives the whole variable domain EPEVTQTPSHQVTQMGQEVILRCVPISNHLYFYWYRQILGQKVEFLVSFYNNEISEKSEIFDDQFSVERPDGSNFTLKIRSTKLEDSAMYFCASGQPYEQYFGPGTRLTVT.

This rearrangement joins TRBV5-1 to TRBJ1-1; TRBD1 is a possible D gene (5 bases). The germline CDR1 and CDR2 sequences are SGHRS and YFSETQ. The CDR3 is 15 residues long. Trimming removed 4 bases at V and 1 base at J, with 14 bases between. The CDR3 sequence is CASSVSGGTNTEAFF. The CDR3 bases are TGCGCCAGCAGCGTCTCGGGGGGAACGAACACTGAAGCTTTCTTT.

The rearrangement uses TRBV5-1 and TRBJ1-1; TRBD1 matches 7 bases. CDR3 size: 14 residues. Germline V CDR1 and CDR2: SGHRS, YFSETQ. Unmatched junction bases numbered 4, after V lost 3 bases and J lost 2 bases. CDR3 in DNA: TGCGCCAGCAGCTCGGGACAGCTTAACACTGAAGCTTTCTTT. It translates to CASSSGQLNTEAFF.

The rearrangement links TRBV6-5 to TRBJ2-1; D gene ambiguous. V was pared by 10 bases and J by 6 bases, with 16 bases between. From germline, CDR1 is MNHEY and CDR2 SVGAGI. CDR3 size: 13 residues. CDR3 sequence: CATRPEAGNEQFF. The CDR3 coding sequence is TGTGCCACCCGTCCCGAGGCCGGCAATGAGCAGTTCTTC.

This clone came up a few times. DNA for the CDR3: TGTGCCAGCAGCCCGCTATTTACGGGAACCGAAGCTTTCTTT. Amino acids: CASSPLFTGTEAFF. V is TRBV7-2 and J is TRBJ1-1; D unclear. Germline V gene data show CDR1 as SGHTA and CDR2 as FQGNSA. Trimming pared 5 bases from V and 8 bases from J, leaving 18 bases between. The CDR3 totals 14 residues.

This clone was counted between two and nine times. The chain employs TRBV19 and TRBJ2-7; 10 positions agree with TRBD1. V shed 5 bases and J 6 bases; nucleotides not matched to a gene: 13. CDR1 is LNHDA and CDR2 is SQIVND in the germline V gene (reference sequence). The CDR3 consists of 16 residues. CDR3 sequence (DNA): TGTGCCAGTAGTGACCTAGGACAGGGGGTCCCCGGCGAGCAGTACTTC. Encoded protein: CASSDLGQGVPGEQYF.

Comment on this clone: One end of the junction varies from germline; a read error may be responsible. J is TRBJ1-5 and V is TRBV19, with D maybe TRBD1 (5 bases). CDR1 is LNHDA, CDR2 SQIVND, per germline (reference sequence). The CDR3 runs 12 residues. CDR3 DNA: TGTGCCAGTAACCAGGGCAATCAGCCCCAGAATTTT. Translation gives CASNQGNQPQNF.